Listed below are T cell receptor beta chains from one sample, sequenced in a study of beta chain features in type 1 diabetes. Produced via immunoSEQ multiplex PCR; TCRdb's table is partial and in-frame only. The sample comprises fewer than 110,000 clones, over 25% of which are singletons, and roughly 0.58% rests with the top ten. The sample consisted of central memory CD4+ T cells from blood. These receptors came from a woman aged 18-30 years with type 1 diabetes. The CDR3 runs from the conserved cysteine through the conserved F or W. D genes are given only for firm matches. Clone size is stated in some rows and not others, as once, few, many or a class when expanded.

J | size | D | V | DNA | CDR3
TRBJ2-4 | . | TRBD2 | TRBV19 | TGTGCCAGTAGTCCTACTAGCGCGATAGTTCGCATTCAGTACTTC | CASSPTSAIVRIQYF
TRBJ2-1 | . | TRBD2 | TRBV7-8 | TGTGCCAGCAGCCCCTGGACTAGCGGGAGGTCAAGCTCCTACAATGAGCAGTTCTTC | CASSPWTSGRSSSYNEQFF
TRBJ1-1 | . | . | TRBV29-1 | TGCAGCGTTGAAGCCGAGACGGGGGGGCGGACTGAAGCTTTCTTT | CSVEAETGGRTEAFF
TRBJ2-7 | few | . | TRBV2 | TGTGCCAGCACAGGGTTCTACGAGCAGTACTTC | CASTGFYEQYF
TRBJ1-2 | . | TRBD1 | TRBV6-5 | TGTGCCAGCAGTTACTCACGTCCGGGGACAGGCTATGGCTACACCTTC | CASSYSRPGTGYGYTF
TRBJ1-5 | . | . | TRBV7-2 | TGTGCCAGCAGCTTAACCGGACCCGGAGGTAGCAATCAGCCCCAGCATTTT | CASSLTGPGGSNQPQHF
TRBJ2-2 | . | TRBD2 | TRBV7-7 | TGTGCCAGCAGCATGATAGCGGGAGGGAACACCGGGGAGCTGTTTTTT | CASSMIAGGNTGELFF
TRBJ1-2 | few | TRBD1 | TRBV6-1 | TGTGCCAGCAGTGGCAGGGGGTATGGCTACACCTTC | CASSGRGYGYTF
TRBJ2-4 | few | . | TRBV29-1 | TGCAGCGTTGAAGGCAGTGCCAAAAACATTCAGTACTTC | CSVEGSAKNIQYF
TRBJ1-5 | . | TRBD1 | TRBV2 | TGTGCCAGCAGTGGTAGGACAGGGGCTCAGCCCCAGCATTTT | CASSGRTGAQPQHF
TRBJ1-1 | few | . | TRBV7-2 | TGTGCCAGCAGCTTCATGGCAGGGCTGAACACTGAAGCTTTCTTT | CASSFMAGLNTEAFF
TRBJ2-2 | . | TRBD2 | TRBV11-3 | TGTGCCAGCAGCTTGGGCCTTAAGCGGGAGGTTCCCGGGGAGCTGTTTTTT | CASSLGLKREVPGELFF
TRBJ2-3 | few | TRBD2 | TRBV7-3 | TGTGCCAGCAGCCCATATAGCGGGGGCACAGATACGCAGTATTTT | CASSPYSGGTDTQYF
TRBJ2-1 | few | TRBD2 | TRBV4-1 | TGCGCCAGCAGCCAAGAGTCGAGCGGGAGTTACAATGAGCAGTTCTTC | CASSQESSGSYNEQFF
TRBJ2-5 | few | . | TRBV5-6 | TGTGCCAGCAGCTCCCTAGGGGGGGCTGCCCAAGAGACCCAGTACTTC | CASSSLGGAAQETQYF
TRBJ1-1 | few | TRBD1 | TRBV29-1 | TGCAGCGCCTACAGGGGGCGGAACACTGAAGCTTTCTTT | CSAYRGRNTEAFF
TRBJ1-4 | . | TRBD1 | TRBV6-6 | TGTGCCAGCAGTTACGGACAGGCTCCTGAAAAACTGTTTTTT | CASSYGQAPEKLFF
TRBJ2-5 | . | . | TRBV21-1 | TGTGCCAGCAGCAACTTTAGCGGTCAAGAGACCCAGTACTTC | CASSNFSGQETQYF
TRBJ2-1 | few | TRBD2 | TRBV5-1 | TGCGCCAGCAGCTTCGGGACTAGCGGGAGGGCTTCCTACAATGAGCAGTTCTTC | CASSFGTSGRASYNEQFF
TRBJ2-1 | few | . | TRBV18 | TGTGCCAGCTCACCGAGAATACAGGGGGGGGACAATGAGCAGTTCTTC | CASSPRIQGGDNEQFF
TRBJ1-1 | few | . | TRBV5-1 | TGCGCCAGCAGCTTGGATCTACCGCGCACTGAAGCTTTCTTT | CASSLDLPRTEAFF
TRBJ2-5 | . | TRBD1 | TRBV6-5 | TGTGCCAGCATCAAAAGGACAGGGGATTTCCCTCACTTC | CASIKRTGDFPHF
TRBJ2-1 | few | . | TRBV2 | TGTGCCAGCAGCCGGGACCAAGGGGGTGAGCAGTTCTTC | CASSRDQGGEQFF
TRBJ2-1 | . | TRBD2 | TRBV9 | TGTGCCAGCAGCCCCCAGCGCGGGAGCAGTGAGCAGTTCTTC | CASSPQRGSSEQFF
TRBJ2-4 | . | TRBD1 | TRBV5-4 | TGTGCCAGCAGCTTGGACGGGACAGGGCTAGCCAAAAACATTCAGTACTTC | CASSLDGTGLAKNIQYF
TRBJ1-1 | . | TRBD1 | TRBV18 | TGTGCCAGCTCACTCGTTAGACAGGGAGTTACTGAAGCTTTCTTT | CASSLVRQGVTEAFF
TRBJ1-5 | few | . | TRBV30 | TGTGCCTGGAGTGGTGGGGGGTCGCTTGATCAGCCCCAGCATTTT | CAWSGGGSLDQPQHF
TRBJ2-1 | few | . | TRBV5-1 | TGCGCCAGCAGCTTGGTCCCTAGCGTCTCCTACAATGAGCAGTTCTTC | CASSLVPSVSYNEQFF
TRBJ1-2 | few | . | TRBV30 | TGTGCCTGCGGGACAACCGGCTACACCTTC | CACGTTGYTF
TRBJ2-5 | . | . | TRBV5-4 | TGTGCCAGCAGCCCCCTCCCGCGAGAGACCCAGTACTTC | CASSPLPRETQYF
TRBJ2-3 | . | . | TRBV5-1 | TGCGCCAGCAGCCGGACGGGGGACACAGATACGCAGTATTTT | CASSRTGDTDTQYF
TRBJ1-1 | few | . | TRBV5-6 | TGTGCCAGCAGCTTGGCTCGGAACACTGAAGCTTTCTTT | CASSLARNTEAFF
TRBJ1-3 | once | TRBD1 | TRBV5-1 | TGCGCCAGCAGCCTCACGACAGGGAACCATGGAAACACCATATATTTT | CASSLTTGNHGNTIYF
TRBJ2-7 | few | TRBD2 | TRBV6-5 | TGTGCCAGCAGAGCGGGGACTAGCGGTTCCTACGAGCAGTACTTC | CASRAGTSGSYEQYF
TRBJ2-1 | few | . | TRBV10-2 | TGCGCCAGTTTGAAGGATCGCGGGACCTACAATGAGCAGTTCTTC | CASLKDRGTYNEQFF
TRBJ2-5 | . | . | TRBV5-4 | TGTGCCAGCAGCCAGGGCCCATGGGAGACCCAGTACTTC | CASSQGPWETQYF
TRBJ2-1 | . | TRBD2 | TRBV5-1 | TGCGCCAGCAGCTTGGCCCCCGGGACTAGTAGCAATGAGCAGTTCTTC | CASSLAPGTSSNEQFF
TRBJ1-1 | . | . | TRBV19 | TGTGCCAGTACCCTTACCGACAGGATGAACACTGAAGCTTTCTTT | CASTLTDRMNTEAFF
TRBJ2-2 | few | TRBD1 | TRBV7-3 | TGTGCCAGCAGCTGGACAGGGGGTCCGGCGAACACCGGGGAGCTGTTTTTT | CASSWTGGPANTGELFF
TRBJ2-1 | few | TRBD2 | TRBV2 | TGTGCCAGCAGTGAAGTAAGGCTAGCGGTTTACAATGAGCAGTTCTTC | CASSEVRLAVYNEQFF
TRBJ1-4 | . | TRBD1 | TRBV7-9 | TGTGCCAGCAGCTTAGGACAGGGTGGAAGAGGGACGGAAAAACTGTTTTTT | CASSLGQGGRGTEKLFF
TRBJ2-1 | . | . | TRBV30 | TGTGCCTGGAGTCGAGAGGCGCTCTCCTACAATGAGCAGTTCTTC | CAWSREALSYNEQFF
TRBJ2-5 | once | TRBD2 | TRBV7-9 | TGTGCCAGCAGCACGTGGACTAGCGGGAAGGAGACCCAGTACTTC | CASSTWTSGKETQYF
TRBJ2-3 | . | TRBD2 | TRBV5-1 | TGCGCCAGCAGCTTGAAACTAGCGGACACAGATACGCAGTATTTT | CASSLKLADTDTQYF
TRBJ2-3 | . | . | TRBV5-1 | TGCGCCAGCAGCTTCTCCGACAGTAGCACAGATACGCAGTATTTT | CASSFSDSSTDTQYF
TRBJ2-5 | . | . | TRBV7-6 | TGTGCCAGCAGCTTGAGTGGGGCAGAGACCCAGTACTTC | CASSLSGAETQYF
TRBJ2-2 | . | . | TRBV27 | TGTGCCAGCAGTTTCCTCGGGAACACCGGGGAGCTGTTTTTT | CASSFLGNTGELFF
TRBJ2-5 | few | . | TRBV5-1 | TGCGCCAGCAGCTTCGGTAACGGAGAAGAGACCCAGTACTTC | CASSFGNGEETQYF
TRBJ2-5 | . | . | TRBV10-3 | TGTGCCATCAAGCCCCCTAAGGGGGAGACCCAGTACTTC | CAIKPPKGETQYF
TRBJ2-7 | . | TRBD2 | TRBV10-3 | TGTGCCATCAGGGGGGGGAGGGCTAGCGGAGGGGCCTACGAGCAGTACTTC | CAIRGGRASGGAYEQYF
TRBJ1-5 | many | TRBD1 | TRBV7-9 | TGTGCCAGCAGCTCAGGACAGGGACCCCAGCATTTT | CASSSGQGPQHF
TRBJ2-7 | few | TRBD2 | TRBV6-1 | TGTGCCAGCAGTCAGCGGGAGGGCGACGAGCAGTACTTC | CASSQREGDEQYF
TRBJ1-2 | . | . | TRBV5-1 | TGCGCCAGCAGCCTCGGACGGGGCTATGGCTACACCTTC | CASSLGRGYGYTF
TRBJ2-3 | few | TRBD2 | TRBV7-3 | TGTGCCAGCAGCCCCGGGACTAGCGGGAGTCTTTATAGCACAGATACGCAGTATTTT | CASSPGTSGSLYSTDTQYF
TRBJ2-7 | . | TRBD2 | TRBV28 | TGTGCCAGCCCCCCCTCCCCCGGGACTAGCGGGAGGGGTATCTACGAGCAGTACTTC | CASPPSPGTSGRGIYEQYF